Presented here are 12 T cell receptor beta chains from one specimen sequenced in a study of blood T cell repertoires in COVID-19. Method: immunoSEQ multiplex PCR; TCRdb's copy keeps in-frame clones and lacks some. The sample consists of about 230,000 clones, over 80% of them appearing once. The sequenced sample consisted of PBMCs or T cells enriched from blood (not recorded which). The receptors shown here come from a woman aged 25 to 39 who had been exposed to COVID-19.

The rearrangement uses TRBV7-2 and TRBJ2-3; a possible D gene is TRBD2 (7 bases). Germline CDR1 is SGHTA and CDR2 is FQGNSA. V was clipped by 3 bases and J by 5 bases, with 9 bases between them. This CDR3 spans 13 amino acids. The CDR3 nucleotides read TGTGCCAGCAGCTTCGGGGGGCAAGATACGCAGTATTTT. Translation gives CASSFGGQDTQYF. The complete variable domain, with remaining parts taken from reference TRBV7-2 and TRBJ2-3, reads GAGVSQSPSNKVTEKGKDVELRCDPISGHTALYWYRQSLGQGLEFLIYFQGNSAPDKSGLPSDRFSAERTGGSVSTLTIQRTQQEDSAVYLCASSFGGQDTQYFGPGTRLTVL.

The CDR3, as DNA: TGTGCCAGCAGTTTATCGAGGACTAGCGCTGCCTACGAGCAGTACTTC. Its protein product is CASSLSRTSAAYEQYF. The V and J genes are TRBV27 and TRBJ2-7; TRBD2 matches 9 bases. With V trimmed by 0 bases and J by 2 bases, 5 bases remained unmatched. CDR3 length: 16 residues. The germline V gene has CDR1 MNHEY and CDR2 SMNVEV (reference sequence).

The rearrangement links TRBV19 to TRBJ1-3; D call uncertain. Trimming removed 3 bases from V and 0 bases from J, with 12 bases in between. The CDR3 consists of 16 residues. The V gene's germline CDR1 is LNHDA and CDR2 SQIVND (reference sequence). The CDR3 DNA reads TGTGCCAGTAGTATGGAGGACGGGAGCTCTGGAAACACCATATATTTT. It codes for CASSMEDGSSGNTIYF.

The chain is built from TRBV7-9 and TRBJ2-1, with TRBD2 matching over 8 bases. The J segment lost 4 bases and the V segment lost 2 bases, leaving 10 bases of the junction unmatched. In germline, CDR1 is SEHNR, CDR2 FQNEAQ (reference sequence). This CDR3 spans 17 amino acids. DNA of the CDR3: TGTGCCAGCAGCTTAATGTCTAGCGGGCTCCTTTACAATGAGCAGTTCTTC. It yields the protein CASSLMSSGLLYNEQFF.

The genes are TRBV5-1 and TRBJ1-6; D is unclear. V lost 5 bases and J lost 8, with 11 bases in between. The germline gives CDR1 SGHRS, CDR2 YFSETQ. This CDR3 is 13 amino acids long. DNA of the CDR3: TGCGCCAGCAGGAACAGTTGGGATTCACCCCTCCACTTT. This encodes CASRNSWDSPLHF.

The chain combines TRBV12-3 or TRBV12-4 with TRBJ1-1; tentative D call: TRBD1 (6 bases). The V gene lost 8 bases and the J gene lost 2 bases, with 12 bases spanning the gap. The CDR3 length is 13 residues. For the CDR3, the DNA is TGTGCCAGCTCCAGGGGACCCAACACTGAAGCTTTCTTT. This sequence encodes CASSRGPNTEAFF.

The J gene is TRBJ1-5, the V gene TRBV19; no clear D. The CDR3 sequence is 13 residues long. Germline V gene data show CDR1 as LNHDA and CDR2 as SQIVND (reference sequence). V was trimmed by 3 bases and J by 5 bases, leaving 8 bases between them. In DNA form, the CDR3 reads TGTGCCAGTAGTATTCTCGGAGATCAGCCCCAGCATTTT. It is translated as CASSILGDQPQHF.

The chain employs TRBV3-1 (or the pseudogene TRBV3-2) and TRBJ1-1; TRBD1 aligns across 7 bases. Per the germline V gene, CDR1 is LGHDT and CDR2 is YNNKEL (reference sequence). The CDR3 has 17 amino acids. The trim removed 0 bases at V and 4 bases at J, leaving 11 bases unmatched. The CDR3 DNA reads TGTGCCAGCAGCCAAGATCGGTTCAGGGGGTATGGCACTGAAGCTTTCTTT. It yields the protein CASSQDRFRGYGTEAFF.

This chain joins TRBV21-1 and TRBJ2-1; TRBD2, as called in the table, went unchecked against the DNA. TRBV21-1 is annotated as a pseudogene. The CDR3 has 15 residues. The CDR3 protein is CASVDSGRADNEQFF. The CDR3 DNA follows: TGTGCCAGCGTAGATAGCGGGAGGGCTGACAATGAGCAGTTCTTC.

The chain links TRBV24-1 to TRBJ2-1; 15 bases agree with TRBD2. The germline V gene has CDR1 KGHDR and CDR2 SFDVKD. The CDR3 sequence is 19 residues long. Unmatched junction bases numbered 8, after V lost 4 bases and J lost 2 bases. In DNA form, the CDR3 reads TGTGCCACCAGTGAATCGGGACTAGCGGGAGGTCTCCCCTACAATGAGCAGTTCTTC. This codes for CATSESGLAGGLPYNEQFF.

The chain employs TRBV5-6 and TRBJ2-1; D gene uncertain. V lost 1 base, J lost 5 bases, and 4 bases lay in between. Germline V CDR1 and CDR2: SGHDT, YYEEEE. The CDR3 is 12 amino acids. CDR3: CASSLTDNEQFF. In DNA form, the CDR3 reads TGTGCCAGCAGCTTGACAGACAATGAGCAGTTCTTC.

The chain employs TRBV5-1 and TRBJ1-1, with 11 bases fitting TRBD1. With 5 bases clipped from V and 0 bases from J, the junction kept 12 bases outside the gene matches. Germline lookup yields CDR1 SGHRS and CDR2 YFSETQ. The CDR3 contains 18 residues. In DNA, the CDR3 is TGCGCCAGCAGAAATCCGGACAGGGGGCCGGTACTGAACACTGAAGCTTTCTTT. As protein: CASRNPDRGPVLNTEAFF.